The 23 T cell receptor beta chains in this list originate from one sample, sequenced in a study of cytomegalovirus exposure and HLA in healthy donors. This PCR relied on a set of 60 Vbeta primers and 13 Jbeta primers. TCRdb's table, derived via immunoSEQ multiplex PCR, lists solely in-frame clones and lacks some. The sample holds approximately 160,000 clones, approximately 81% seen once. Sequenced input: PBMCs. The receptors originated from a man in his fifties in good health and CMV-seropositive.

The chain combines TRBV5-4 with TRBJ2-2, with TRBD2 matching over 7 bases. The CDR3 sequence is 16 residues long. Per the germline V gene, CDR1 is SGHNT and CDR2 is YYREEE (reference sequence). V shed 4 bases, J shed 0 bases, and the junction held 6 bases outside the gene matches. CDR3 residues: CASSGGTTANTGELFF. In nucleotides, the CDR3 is TGTGCCAGCAGCGGCGGGACTACGGCGAACACCGGGGAGCTGTTTTTT. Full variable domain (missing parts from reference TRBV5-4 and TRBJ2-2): ETGVTQSPTHLIKTRGQQVTLRCSSQSGHNTVSWYQQALGQGPQFIFQYYREEENGRGNFPPRFSGLQFPNYSSELNVNALELDDSALYLCASSGGTTANTGELFFGEGSRLTVL.

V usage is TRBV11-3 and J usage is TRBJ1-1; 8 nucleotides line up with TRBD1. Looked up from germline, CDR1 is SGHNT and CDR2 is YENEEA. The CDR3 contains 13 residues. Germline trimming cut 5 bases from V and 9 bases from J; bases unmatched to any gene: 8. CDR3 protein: CASSKITGGKAFF. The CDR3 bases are TGTGCCAGCAGCAAAATAACAGGGGGTAAAGCTTTCTTT.

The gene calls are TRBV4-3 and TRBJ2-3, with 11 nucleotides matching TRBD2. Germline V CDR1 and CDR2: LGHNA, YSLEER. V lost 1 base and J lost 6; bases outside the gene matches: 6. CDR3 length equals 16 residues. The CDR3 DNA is TGCGCCAGCAGCCAAGGTCCGCCTAGCGGGAGGGATACGCAGTATTTT. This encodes CASSQGPPSGRDTQYF.

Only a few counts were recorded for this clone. CDR3: CASSFEGQPLNEQFF. In nucleotides, the CDR3 is TGTGCCAGCAGCTTCGAGGGACAGCCACTCAATGAGCAGTTCTTC. The chain is built from TRBV11-1 and TRBJ2-1; 7 positions agree with TRBD1. CDR1 is SGHAT, CDR2 FQDESV, per germline (reference sequence). The CDR3 is made up of 15 amino acids. J lost 6 bases, V lost 3 bases, and 8 bases had no gene match. Complete variable domain (other parts from reference TRBV11-1 and TRBJ2-1): EAEVAQSPRYKITEKSQAVAFWCDPISGHATLYWYRQILGQGPELLVQFQDESVVDDSQLPKDRFSAERLKGVDSTLKIQPAELGDSAMYLCASSFEGQPLNEQFFGPGTRLTVL.

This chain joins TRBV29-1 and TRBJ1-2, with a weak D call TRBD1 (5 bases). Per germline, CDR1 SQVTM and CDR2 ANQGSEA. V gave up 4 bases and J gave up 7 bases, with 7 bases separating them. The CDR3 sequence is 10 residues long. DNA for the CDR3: TGCAGCGTTGGGGACTCTGGCTACACCTTC. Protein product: CSVGDSGYTF.

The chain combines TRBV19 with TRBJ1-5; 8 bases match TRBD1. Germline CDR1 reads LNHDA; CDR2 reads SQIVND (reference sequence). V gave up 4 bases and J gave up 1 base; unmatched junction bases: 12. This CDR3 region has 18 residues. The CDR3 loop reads CASSTQDRGRRSNQPQHF. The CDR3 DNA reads TGTGCCAGTAGTACCCAAGACAGGGGAAGGCGGAGCAATCAGCCCCAGCATTTT.

The CDR3 bases are TGTGCCAGCAGTTACCGCCGACAGGGGGGTGGCTACACCTTC. Protein product: CASSYRRQGGGYTF. V is TRBV6-5 and J is TRBJ1-2; 9 bases fit TRBD1. The length of the CDR3 is 14 residues. Germline values: CDR1 MNHEY, CDR2 SVGAGI. J was trimmed by 7 bases and V by 2 bases; bases with no gene match: 5.

In DNA, the CDR3 is TGTGCCAGCAGCGCGCGTTCAGGGGCAAATACGCAGTATTTT. This codes for CASSARSGANTQYF. The genes are TRBV5-6 and TRBJ2-3; weak D call: TRBD1 (6 bases). The CDR3 extends over 14 amino acids. The V and J ends lost 4 bases and 7 bases respectively, with 16 bases between them. Germline CDR1 reads SGHDT; CDR2 reads YYEEEE.

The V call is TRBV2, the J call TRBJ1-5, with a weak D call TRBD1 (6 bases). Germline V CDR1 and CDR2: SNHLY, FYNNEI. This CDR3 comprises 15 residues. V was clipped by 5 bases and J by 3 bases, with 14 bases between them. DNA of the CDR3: TGTGCCAGCAGTAGAGGACAGAACTACAATCAGCCCCAGCATTTT. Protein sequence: CASSRGQNYNQPQHF.

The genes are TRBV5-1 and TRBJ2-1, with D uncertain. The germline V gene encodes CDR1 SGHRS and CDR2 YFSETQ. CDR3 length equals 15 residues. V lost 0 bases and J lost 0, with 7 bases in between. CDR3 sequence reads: CASSLDSSSYNEQFF. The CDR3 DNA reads TGCGCCAGCAGCTTGGATTCCAGCTCCTACAATGAGCAGTTCTTC.

DNA for the CDR3: TGTGCCAGCAGCGTAGAACAGGGGGCGGACACCGGGGAGCTGTTTTTT. This encodes CASSVEQGADTGELFF. This sequence joins TRBV9 and TRBJ2-2; 9 bases are shared with TRBD1. This CDR3 region has 16 residues. CDR1 and CDR2 from the germline V gene are SGDLS and YYNGEE. V dropped 0 bases and J dropped 3; count of bases not matched to a gene: 3. The variable domain in full, completed from reference TRBV9 and TRBJ2-2, reads DSGVTQTPKHLITATGQRVTLRCSPRSGDLSVYWYQQSLDQGLQFLIQYYNGEERAKGNILERFSAQQFPDLHSELNLSSLELGDSALYFCASSVEQGADTGELFFGEGSRLTVL.

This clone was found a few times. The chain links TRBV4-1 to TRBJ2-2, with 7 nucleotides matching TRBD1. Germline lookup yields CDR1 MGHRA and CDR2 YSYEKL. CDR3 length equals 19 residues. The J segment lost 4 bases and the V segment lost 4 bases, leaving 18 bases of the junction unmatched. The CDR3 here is CASSPRGQATGSGTGELFF. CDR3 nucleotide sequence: TGCGCCAGCAGCCCCCGAGGACAGGCAACAGGAAGTGGCACCGGGGAGCTGTTTTTT.

The CDR3: CASRKGQYTEAFF. Here the CDR3 DNA reads TGTGCCAGCAGAAAGGGACAGTACACTGAAGCTTTCTTT. The chain couples TRBV6-6 to TRBJ1-1; 7 bases line up with TRBD1. V lost 6 bases, J lost 3 bases, and 4 bases stayed unmatched. The CDR3 runs to 13 residues. From germline, CDR1 is MNHNY and CDR2 SVGAGI (reference sequence).

CDR3 region: CASSLEGQLTEAFF. CDR3 bases: TGCGCCAGCAGCTTGGAAGGACAGCTCACTGAAGCTTTCTTT. The chain is built from TRBV5-1 and TRBJ1-1; the D gene is possibly TRBD1 (6 bases). Looked up from germline, CDR1 is SGHRS and CDR2 is YFSETQ. The CDR3 is made up of 14 amino acids. Trimming removed 0 bases from V and 4 bases from J, with 10 bases in between.

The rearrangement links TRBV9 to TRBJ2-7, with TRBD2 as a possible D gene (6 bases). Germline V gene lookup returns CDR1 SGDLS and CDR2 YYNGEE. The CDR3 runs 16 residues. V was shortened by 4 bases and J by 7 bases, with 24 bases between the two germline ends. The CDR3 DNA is TGTGCCAGCAGCCCATGGGCGGGACCCAAGGCCGGGGAGCAGTACTTC. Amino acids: CASSPWAGPKAGEQYF. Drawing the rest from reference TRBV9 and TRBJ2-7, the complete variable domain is DSGVTQTPKHLITATGQRVTLRCSPRSGDLSVYWYQQSLDQGLQFLIQYYNGEERAKGNILERFSAQQFPDLHSELNLSSLELGDSALYFCASSPWAGPKAGEQYFGPGTRLTVT.

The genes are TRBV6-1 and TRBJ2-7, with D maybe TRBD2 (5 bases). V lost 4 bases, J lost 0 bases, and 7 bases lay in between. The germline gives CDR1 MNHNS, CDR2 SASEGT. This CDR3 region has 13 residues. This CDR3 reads CASSVGVSYEQYF. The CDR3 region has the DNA TGTGCCAGCAGTGTCGGGGTCTCCTACGAGCAGTACTTC.

CDR3 bases: TGTGCCAGCAGCTTAACCCCCGGACTAGCTGGCGGGGAGCTGTTTTTT. This gives the protein CASSLTPGLAGGELFF. V and J are TRBV7-3 and TRBJ2-2; 8 bases fit TRBD2. V shed 0 bases and J 7 bases; nucleotides not matched to a gene: 7. Looked up from germline, CDR1 is SGHTA and CDR2 is FQGTGA. This CDR3 is 16 amino acids long. Full variable domain (rest looked up from reference TRBV7-3 and TRBJ2-2): GAGVSQTPSNKVTEKGKYVELRCDPISGHTALYWYRQSLGQGPEFLIYFQGTGAADDSGLPNDRFFAVRPEGSVSTLKIQRTERGDSAVYLCASSLTPGLAGGELFFGEGSRLTVL.

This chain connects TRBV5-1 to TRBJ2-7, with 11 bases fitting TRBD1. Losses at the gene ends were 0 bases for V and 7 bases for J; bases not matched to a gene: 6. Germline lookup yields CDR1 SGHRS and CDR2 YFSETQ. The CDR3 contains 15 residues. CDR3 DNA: TGCGCCAGCAGCTTGGGAGGGACAGGGGGGGGAGAGCAGTACTTC. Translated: CASSLGGTGGGEQYF.

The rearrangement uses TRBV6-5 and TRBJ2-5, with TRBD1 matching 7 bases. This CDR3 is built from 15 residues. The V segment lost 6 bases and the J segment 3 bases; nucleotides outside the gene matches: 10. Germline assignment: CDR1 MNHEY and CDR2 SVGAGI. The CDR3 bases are TGTGCCAGCAGCCGCTGGGACAGATCTGAAGAGACCCAGTACTTC. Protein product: CASSRWDRSEETQYF.

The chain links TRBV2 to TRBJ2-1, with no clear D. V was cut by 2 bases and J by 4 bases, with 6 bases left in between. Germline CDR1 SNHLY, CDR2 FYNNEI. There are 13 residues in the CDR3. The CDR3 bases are TGTGCCAGCAGTGAAATGACTTACAATGAGCAGTTCTTC. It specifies CASSEMTYNEQFF. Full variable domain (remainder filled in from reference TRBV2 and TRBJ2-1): EPEVTQTPSHQVTQMGQEVILRCVPISNHLYFYWYRQILGQKVEFLVSFYNNEISEKSEIFDDQFSVERPDGSNFTLKIRSTKLEDSAMYFCASSEMTYNEQFFGPGTRLTVL.

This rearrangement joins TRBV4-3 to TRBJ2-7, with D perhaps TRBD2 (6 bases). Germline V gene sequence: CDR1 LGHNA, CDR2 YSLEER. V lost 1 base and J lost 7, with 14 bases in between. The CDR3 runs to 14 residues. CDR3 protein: CASSQAEGQREQYF. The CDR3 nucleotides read TGCGCCAGCAGCCAAGCGGAGGGCCAGAGGGAGCAGTACTTC.

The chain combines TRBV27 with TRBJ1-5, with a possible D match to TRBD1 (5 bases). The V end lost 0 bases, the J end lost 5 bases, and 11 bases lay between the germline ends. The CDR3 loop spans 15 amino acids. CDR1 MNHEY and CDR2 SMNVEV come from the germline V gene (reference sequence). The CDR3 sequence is CASSLSYGGDQPQHF. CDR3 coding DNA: TGTGCCAGCAGTTTATCATACGGGGGGGATCAGCCCCAGCATTTT.

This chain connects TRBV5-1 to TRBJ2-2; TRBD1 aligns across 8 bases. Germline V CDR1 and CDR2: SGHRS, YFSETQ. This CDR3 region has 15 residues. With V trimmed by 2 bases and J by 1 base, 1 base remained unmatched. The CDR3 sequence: CASSFGQGNTGELFF. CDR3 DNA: TGCGCCAGCAGCTTTGGACAGGGGAACACCGGGGAGCTGTTTTTT.